The 19 T cell receptor beta chains below were found in one sample sequenced in a study of blood T cell repertoires in COVID-19 (dated by TCRdb to 2018 to 2021). Library creation used the immunoSEQ multiplex PCR assay. TCRdb carries this immuneACCESS record with in-frame sequences only. Its versions omit some clonotypes, under half of them owing to an unresolved V gene in the studies checked, with the rest unexplained. The sample data list a few hundred thousand clones, and roughly 90% of these were observed just once. The biggest ten clones account for roughly 0.9% of the sample. Specimen: PBMCs or T cells enriched from blood (not recorded which). The receptor set was obtained from a woman in her 40s who had been exposed to COVID-19.

CDR3: CASSGGLAVKETQYF. DNA of the CDR3: TGTGCCAGCAGCGGGGGTCTAGCGGTTAAAGAGACCCAGTACTTC. V is TRBV9 and J is TRBJ2-5, with 7 positions matching TRBD2. V gave up 3 bases and J gave up 3 bases; unmatched junction bases: 8. The V gene's germline CDR1 is SGDLS and CDR2 YYNGEE. This CDR3 has 15 amino acids.

This chain uses TRBV5-4 with TRBJ1-1; TRBD1 matches 10 bases. The V gene's germline CDR1 is SGHNT and CDR2 YYREEE (reference sequence). This CDR3 is built from 15 residues. Trimming cost V 4 bases and J 4 bases; bases outside gene matches: 7. CDR3 nucleotide sequence: TGTGCCAGCAGCGTTGGGACAGGGGTGAGCACTGAAGCTTTCTTT. Protein product: CASSVGTGVSTEAFF.

DNA for the CDR3: TGTGCCACCAGCAGAGACAGGGCAGGGCCGGGTGGCTACACCTTC. The encoded protein is CATSRDRAGPGGYTF. This chain joins TRBV15 and TRBJ1-2, with D possibly matching TRBD1 (5 bases). Per germline, CDR1 LNHNV and CDR2 YYDKDF (reference sequence). Trimming took off 0 bases at V and 7 bases at J, with 15 bases between the two ends. This CDR3 is built from 15 residues.

The J gene is TRBJ2-7, the V gene TRBV2; 7 nucleotides align to TRBD1. Looked up from germline, CDR1 is SNHLY and CDR2 is FYNNEI. V was pared by 9 bases and J by 5 bases, with 4 bases of the junction left unmatched. This CDR3 contains 11 residues. The CDR3 spells CARSRGNEQYF. CDR3 in DNA: TGTGCCAGGAGCAGGGGGAACGAGCAGTACTTC. The full variable domain, with the rest looked up from reference TRBV2 and TRBJ2-7, is EPEVTQTPSHQVTQMGQEVILRCVPISNHLYFYWYRQILGQKVEFLVSFYNNEISEKSEIFDDQFSVERPDGSNFTLKIRSTKLEDSAMYFCARSRGNEQYFGPGTRLTVT.

This chain uses TRBV6-5 with TRBJ2-3; 8 bases map to TRBD1. Germline V gene data show CDR1 as MNHEY and CDR2 as SVGAGI. The CDR3 consists of 15 residues. Trimming took 3 bases from V and 4 from J; bases not matched to a gene: 6. CDR3 sequence reads: CASSYSGGVADTQYF. The CDR3, as DNA: TGTGCCAGCAGTTATTCAGGGGGCGTCGCAGATACGCAGTATTTT.

The chain carries TRBV7-9 and TRBJ2-6; D might be TRBD1 (5 bases). CDR3 length: 17 residues. Germline CDR1 reads SEHNR; CDR2 reads FQNEAQ (reference sequence). Deletions cut 5 bases from V and 0 bases from J, with 14 bases between. The CDR3 nucleotides read TGTGCCAGCAGCCCTCCCGGACACAGCTCTGGGGCCAACGTCCTGACTTTC. It encodes CASSPPGHSSGANVLTF.

V is TRBV24-1 and J is TRBJ2-5, with 7 bases fitting TRBD1. Looked up from germline, CDR1 is KGHDR and CDR2 is SFDVKD. Trimming at V came to 4 bases and at J to 4 bases, leaving 5 bases not matched to a gene. This CDR3 comprises 14 residues. The CDR3 nucleotides are TGTGCCACCAGTGACCCCAACAGGGGAGAGACCCAGTACTTC. It is translated as CATSDPNRGETQYF.

The gene calls are TRBV18 and TRBJ1-2; 10 bases are shared with TRBD1. The V and J ends lost 6 bases and 6 bases, in that order; junction bases with no gene match: 4. CDR3 length equals 13 residues. CDR1 is KGHSH and CDR2 is LQKENI in the germline V gene. In DNA form, the CDR3 reads TGTGCCAGCTCGACGACAGGGGGCAATGGCTACACCTTC. Translated: CASSTTGGNGYTF.

V gene TRBV14 combines with J gene TRBJ2-3, with a possible D match to TRBD1 (6 bases). V was trimmed by 1 base and J by 4 bases, leaving 15 bases between them. The CDR3 is 16 amino acids. The V gene's germline CDR1 is SGHDN and CDR2 FVKESK. The DNA for the CDR3 is TGTGCCAGCAGCCAAGTAGGGGGACCAGCATCAGATACGCAGTATTTT. Translated, it gives CASSQVGGPASDTQYF.

V is TRBV5-4 and J is TRBJ1-2; perhaps TRBD1 as D (6 bases). Per germline, CDR1 SGHNT and CDR2 YYREEE (reference sequence). This CDR3 comprises 13 residues. V was shortened by 4 bases and J by 1 base, with 8 bases between the two germline ends. The CDR3 is CASSQDSNYGYTF. Here the CDR3 DNA reads TGTGCCAGCAGCCAGGACAGTAACTATGGCTACACCTTC.

The rearrangement joins TRBV7-9 to TRBJ1-2, with D perhaps matching TRBD1 (5 bases). The CDR3 loop spans 12 amino acids. Per germline, CDR1 SEHNR and CDR2 FQNEAQ (reference sequence). V was shortened by 2 bases and J by 6 bases, with 7 bases between the two germline ends. CDR3: CASSLTGDGYTF. The CDR3 coding sequence is TGTGCCAGCAGCTTAACAGGCGATGGCTACACCTTC.

The CDR3 bases are TGCAGCATAAATACAGGGGGTAGGGACACCATATATTTT. Its protein is CSINTGGRDTIYF. V and J are TRBV29-1 and TRBJ1-3; 8 bases map to TRBD1. V gave up 8 bases and J gave up 8 bases; unmatched junction bases: 11. The CDR3 totals 13 residues. The germline CDR1 and CDR2 sequences are SQVTM and ANQGSEA.

V gene TRBV7-2 combines with J gene TRBJ2-1, with 7 bases lining up with TRBD1. The CDR3 contains 15 residues. Trimming cost V 2 bases and J 10 bases; bases outside gene matches: 11. The germline V gene encodes CDR1 SGHTA and CDR2 FQGNSA. The CDR3 nucleotides read TGTGCCAGCAGCTTATTCAGGGGGACCTACGGGGAGCAGTTCTTC. Residues: CASSLFRGTYGEQFF.

The V and J genes are TRBV19 and TRBJ2-2; D ambiguous. The CDR3 is made up of 16 amino acids. CDR1 LNHDA and CDR2 SQIVND come from the germline V gene (reference sequence). Trimming shortened V by 3 bases and J by 0 bases, and 11 bases separated the two germline ends. The CDR3, as DNA: TGTGCCAGTAGTATTCTGCTCGGAGCGAACACCGGGGAGCTGTTTTTT. It codes for CASSILLGANTGELFF.

The gene calls are TRBV20-1 and TRBJ1-4; TRBD1 matches at 7 bases. Germline CDR1 and CDR2: DFQATT and SNEGSKA (reference sequence). V was clipped by 7 bases and J by 8 bases; unmatched bases: 4. The CDR3 loop spans 11 amino acids. The CDR3 region has the DNA TGCAGTGGACAGGGCGGAGAAAAACTGTTTTTT. Its translation: CSGQGGEKLFF.

The chain combines TRBV27 with TRBJ1-1, with 7 positions matching TRBD1. CDR1 and CDR2 (germline): MNHEY, SMNVEV (reference sequence). The V and J ends lost 3 bases and 0 bases, in that order; junction bases with no gene match: 4. The CDR3 has 15 residues. In DNA, the CDR3 is TGTGCCAGCAGTTTGACAGGGTCCATGAACACTGAAGCTTTCTTT. This codes for CASSLTGSMNTEAFF.

This chain connects TRBV14 to TRBJ2-2; 11 bases are a match to TRBD2. This CDR3 has 15 amino acids. In germline, CDR1 is SGHDN, CDR2 FVKESK. V trimming: 5 bases; J trimming: 4 bases; junction bases outside the gene matches: 3. In nucleotides, the CDR3 is TGTGCCAGCAGCTCTGGACTAGCGGGCACCGGGGAGCTGTTTTTT. The encoded protein is CASSSGLAGTGELFF.

J is TRBJ1-1 and V is TRBV10-3; 7 positions match TRBD1. V lost 6 bases to trimming and J lost 1 base; unmatched junction nucleotides: 2. This CDR3 is built from 13 residues. Germline lookup yields CDR1 ENHRY and CDR2 SYGVKD. CDR3 sequence: CAIRWTGNTEAFF. The CDR3 DNA sequence: TGTGCCATCAGATGGACAGGGAACACTGAAGCTTTCTTT.

This clone is a singleton in its sample. V usage is TRBV10-1 and J usage is TRBJ2-1; 14 nucleotides align to TRBD2. This CDR3 has 15 amino acids. Looked up from germline, CDR1 is WNHNN and CDR2 is SYGVQD (reference sequence). After removal of 6 bases from V and 5 bases from J, the junction contained 3 bases not matched to a gene. The CDR3 loop is CASSPTSGRDNEQFF. DNA of the CDR3: TGCGCCAGCAGCCCGACTAGCGGGAGGGACAATGAGCAGTTCTTC.